What follows are 11 T cell receptor beta chains derived from one specimen sequenced in a study of T cell clusters in autoimmune cytopenias. About 37,500 genome equivalents of blood DNA were amplified for TRB. Multiplex touch-down PCR amplified TRB using TRB-A and TRB-B pools in one tube. TCRdb re-called the multiplex PCR reads; every CDR3 protein appears as one record, without DNA. Its table records about 8,100 distinct CDR3 sequences. What was sequenced was peripheral blood. These TCRs come from a human donor with an autoimmune cytopenia or autoimmune hepatitis (not recorded which).

Judged by frequency, this clonotype is medium-sized. This rearrangement joins TRBV18 to TRBJ2-1; without DNA, the TCRdb call of TRBD2 cannot be checked. The germline CDR1 and CDR2 sequences are KGHSH and LQKENI. The CDR3 length is 13 residues. The CDR3 sequence is CASSLRTSSEQFF.

By frequency, this clonotype registers medium-sized. The chain joins TRBV6-5 to TRBJ1-1; TCRdb gives TRBD1 as the D gene, but with no DNA this cannot be confirmed. The CDR3 consists of 14 residues. Germline V CDR1 and CDR2: MNHEY, SVGAGI. CDR3: CASSNRGWNTEAFF.

Considering frequency, this clonotype is medium-sized. The V call is TRBV29-1, the J call TRBJ1-1; TCRdb selects TRBD1, and the lack of DNA leaves this call unchecked. Germline assignment: CDR1 SQVTM and CDR2 ANQGSEA. This CDR3 contains 14 residues. CDR3 residues: CSARRGEANTEAFF. The full variable domain, in which reference TRBV29-1 and TRBJ1-1 provide the parts outside the CDR3, is SAVISQKPSRDICQRGTSLTIQCQVDSQVTMMFWYRQQPGQSLTLIATANQGSEATYESGFVIDKFPISRPNLTFSTLTVSNMSPEDSSIYLCSARRGEANTEAFFGQGTRLTVV.

CDR3 protein: CASSRTSGGSTDTQYF. The V gene is TRBV12-3 or TRBV12-4, the J gene TRBJ2-3; TCRdb's D call, TRBD2, is unchecked because there is no DNA. The CDR3 covers 16 residues.

The chain has TRBV30 and TRBJ2-1; TCRdb picks TRBD1, but there is no DNA to check that call. Germline lookup yields CDR1 GTSNPN and CDR2 SVGIG (reference sequence). The CDR3 runs to 12 residues. The CDR3 spells CAWSPQGNEQFF.

According to its frequency, this clonotype is medium-sized. V is TRBV19 and J is TRBJ2-7; as DNA is missing, the TRBD1 call by TCRdb cannot be tested. This CDR3 is 12 amino acids long. Germline assignment: CDR1 LNHDA and CDR2 SQIVND (reference sequence). Here the CDR3 reads CASGISGYEQYF.

The genes are TRBV30 and TRBJ1-2. Germline CDR1 and CDR2: GTSNPN and SVGIG (reference sequence). The CDR3 totals 12 residues. The chain's CDR3 is CAWRGNSYGYTF.

This clonotype registers medium-sized by frequency. The chain joins TRBV18 to TRBJ2-2; TCRdb lists TRBD1, though no DNA is available to test this call. Per the germline V gene, CDR1 is KGHSH and CDR2 is LQKENI. The CDR3 consists of 16 residues. The CDR3 loop reads CASSQDRARGTGELFF.

By frequency, this clonotype registers medium-sized. The V and J genes are TRBV19 and TRBJ2-6; TCRdb's assignment of TRBD2 cannot be checked, as there is no DNA. This CDR3 has 19 amino acids. CDR1 LNHDA and CDR2 SQIVND come from the germline V gene (reference sequence). The CDR3 protein is CASSIDALPRTSGANVLTF.

The rearrangement joins TRBV30 to TRBJ1-1; no DNA is available, so the TRBD1 call from TCRdb remains unchecked. CDR1 and CDR2 (germline): GTSNPN, SVGIG (reference sequence). There are 15 residues in the CDR3. The CDR3 loop is CAWSYTGQMNTEAFF.

The chain joins TRBV7-6 to TRBJ1-2; TCRdb calls TRBD1, which cannot be checked without DNA. Looked up from germline, CDR1 is SGHVS and CDR2 is FNYEAQ. The CDR3 is made up of 14 amino acids. The CDR3 loop reads CASSSQNRGRGYTF. The entire variable domain, with the rest obtained from reference TRBV7-6 and TRBJ1-2, is as follows: GAGVSQSPRYKVTKRGQDVALRCDPISGHVSLYWYRQALGQGPEFLTYFNYEAQQDKSGLPNDRFSAERPEGSISTLTIQRTEQRDSAMYRCASSSQNRGRGYTFGSGTRLTVV.